The next 28 T cell receptor beta chains were all read from a single sample in a study of shared clonotypes between healthy human individuals. Generated by immunoSEQ multiplex PCR, the TCRdb table keeps only in-frame clones and is missing some. The sample lists roughly 2,000,000 clones; about 95% were seen once. Naive CD8 cells comprised CD45RO-negative, CCR7-positively selected cells, excluding terminally differentiated effector memory CD45RA+ cells. The sample taken for sequencing was naive CD8+ T cells sorted from blood. Every receptor here comes from a man aged 18 to 30 in good health.

Remarks on this clone: Other DNA sequences in this sample translate to the same CDR3. The chain's CDR3 is CSVVAGVYEQYF. In DNA, the CDR3 is TGCAGCGTTGTAGCGGGAGTCTACGAGCAGTACTTC. The J gene is TRBJ2-7, the V gene TRBV29-1; 9 bases align to TRBD2. Per the germline V gene, CDR1 is SQVTM and CDR2 is ANQGSEA. Losses at the gene ends were 4 bases for V and 3 bases for J; bases not matched to a gene: 1. This CDR3 has 12 amino acids.

The gene calls are TRBV7-9 and TRBJ1-6; 7 nucleotides agree with TRBD1. The CDR3 spans 15 residues. CDR1 is SEHNR and CDR2 is FQNEAQ in the germline V gene (reference sequence). Trimming cost V 4 bases and J 7 bases; bases outside gene matches: 7. The CDR3 DNA reads TGTGCCAGCAGCTCCACCGGGACAGTCAATTCACCCCTCCACTTT. This encodes CASSSTGTVNSPLHF.

The chain joins TRBV5-4 to TRBJ1-2, with D tentatively TRBD1 (6 bases). V was shortened by 3 bases and J by 5 bases, with 17 bases between the two germline ends. Germline CDR1 reads SGHNT; CDR2 reads YYREEE (reference sequence). This CDR3 spans 15 amino acids. CDR3 region: CASSSPWTESYGYTF. The CDR3 DNA sequence: TGTGCCAGCAGCTCCCCATGGACAGAGTCATATGGCTACACCTTC.

The sample holds one count of this clone. The chain couples TRBV19 to TRBJ2-7; 8 bases map to TRBD1. The ends lost 3 bases at V and 6 bases at J; junction bases unmatched: 10. In germline, CDR1 is LNHDA, CDR2 SQIVND (reference sequence). The CDR3 covers 15 residues. The CDR3 loop is CASSMRTGSPSEQYF. CDR3 in DNA: TGTGCCAGTAGTATGCGGACAGGGTCTCCTTCCGAGCAGTACTTC.

CDR3 protein: CASRDRKSSYNEQFF. For the CDR3, the DNA is TGTGCCAGCAGAGACAGGAAGAGCTCCTACAATGAGCAGTTCTTC. The chain combines TRBV2 with TRBJ2-1, with D perhaps TRBD1 (6 bases). The CDR3 sequence is 15 residues long. The germline CDR1 and CDR2 sequences are SNHLY and FYNNEI. V was pared by 6 bases and J by 0 bases, with 12 bases between.

The J gene is TRBJ2-1, the V gene TRBV7-9; a weak D match, TRBD2 (5 bases). Germline CDR1 is SEHNR and CDR2 is FQNEAQ (reference sequence). Trimming removed 8 bases from V and 0 bases from J, with 17 bases in between. This CDR3 comprises 16 residues. This CDR3 reads CASQPGMGSSYNEQFF. The CDR3 DNA is TGTGCCAGCCAGCCAGGTATGGGGAGCTCCTACAATGAGCAGTTCTTC.

V gene TRBV20-1 combines with J gene TRBJ1-1, with a tentative D call TRBD1 (5 bases). CDR3 length equals 11 residues. Trimming took off 5 bases at V and 6 bases at J, with 10 bases between the two ends. Germline lookup yields CDR1 DFQATT and CDR2 SNEGSKA (reference sequence). CDR3 nucleotides: TGCAGTGCTCCGAGGGGTCCTGAAGCTTTCTTT. Residues: CSAPRGPEAFF.

In nucleotides, the CDR3 is TGTGCCAGCAGCTTAGTCGGGGGCCCCAGTTCTCTCTACGAGCAGTACTTC. Encoded protein: CASSLVGGPSSLYEQYF. The chain carries TRBV7-8 and TRBJ2-7; D could derive from TRBD1 or TRBD2 (6 bases each). V lost 1 base and J 3 bases, leaving 19 bases between the germline ends. CDR3 length equals 17 residues. CDR1 and CDR2 from the germline V gene are SGHVS and FQNEAQ.

J is TRBJ2-3 and V is TRBV7-9; 7 nucleotides agree with TRBD2. This CDR3 has 15 residues. V was clipped by 5 bases and J by 4 bases; unmatched bases: 9. CDR1 SEHNR and CDR2 FQNEAQ come from the germline V gene (reference sequence). The CDR3 spells CASSPASGGSDTQYF. The CDR3 DNA is TGTGCCAGCAGCCCGGCCTCGGGGGGATCAGATACGCAGTATTTT.

As regards this clone: Other nucleotide sequences in the sample specify the same CDR3. The rearrangement joins TRBV19 to TRBJ2-7; D not resolved. The germline V gene encodes CDR1 LNHDA and CDR2 SQIVND (reference sequence). This CDR3 is built from 13 residues. Trimming took 1 base from V and 3 from J, leaving 7 bases between them. DNA of the CDR3: TGTGCCAGTAGTATAGCGGCAGGCTACGAGCAGTACTTC. Translation gives CASSIAAGYEQYF.

Concerning this clone: Other nucleotide sequences in the sample specify the same CDR3. The genes are TRBV7-9 and TRBJ2-5; 7 bases match TRBD1. Germline CDR1 reads SEHNR; CDR2 reads FQNEAQ (reference sequence). The CDR3 spans 14 residues. V lost 4 bases to trimming and J lost 2 bases; unmatched junction nucleotides: 4. In DNA, the CDR3 is TGTGCCAGCAGCTCGTCGACAGGGCAAGAGACCCAGTACTTC. This codes for CASSSSTGQETQYF.

J is TRBJ2-3 and V is TRBV7-2, with 8 bases lining up with TRBD1. Germline values: CDR1 SGHTA, CDR2 FQGNSA. The CDR3 has 16 residues. After removal of 1 base from V and 3 bases from J, the junction contained 6 bases not matched to a gene. CDR3: CASSLVWTGLTDTQYF. The CDR3 DNA reads TGTGCCAGCAGCTTAGTTTGGACAGGGTTGACAGATACGCAGTATTTT.

This sequence joins TRBV4-1 and TRBJ1-4; D is unclear. V shed 1 base and J shed 7 bases, with 13 bases lying between them. Germline CDR1 reads MGHRA; CDR2 reads YSYEKL. This CDR3 is built from 15 residues. The chain's CDR3 is CASSQGILLGEKLFF. The CDR3 DNA sequence: TGCGCCAGCAGCCAAGGAATCCTTCTGGGTGAAAAACTGTTTTTT.

The rearrangement joins TRBV5-1 to TRBJ2-7, with 7 bases that match TRBD2. This CDR3 is built from 16 residues. Losses at the gene ends were 0 bases for V and 6 bases for J; bases not matched to a gene: 12. The germline CDR1 and CDR2 sequences are SGHRS and YFSETQ. DNA for the CDR3: TGCGCCAGCAGCTTGGATCGGGGGGAACCTCAGGCCGAGCAGTACTTC. This gives the protein CASSLDRGEPQAEQYF.

J is TRBJ2-1 and V is TRBV27, with 9 bases that match TRBD1. The CDR3 covers 17 residues. The V segment lost 5 bases and the J segment 3 bases; nucleotides outside the gene matches: 11. The germline V gene encodes CDR1 MNHEY and CDR2 SMNVEV (reference sequence). The chain's CDR3 is CASSPEQGASLYNEQFF. CDR3 coding DNA: TGTGCCAGCAGTCCGGAACAGGGGGCCAGCCTCTACAATGAGCAGTTCTTC.

The chain carries TRBV4-1 and TRBJ1-4; maybe TRBD1 (6 bases). The V gene lost 4 bases and the J gene lost 8 bases, with 20 bases spanning the gap. Germline-derived CDR1 and CDR2 are MGHRA and YSYEKL. The CDR3 is made up of 16 amino acids. The CDR3 region has the DNA TGCGCCAGCAGCCTTGGAACCTTACAGGGAAGGGAAAAACTGTTTTTT. This codes for CASSLGTLQGREKLFF.

The rearrangement links TRBV5-1 to TRBJ2-7, with 9 bases fitting TRBD2. V was clipped by 2 bases and J by 2 bases; unmatched bases: 8. Germline V gene lookup returns CDR1 SGHRS and CDR2 YFSETQ. CDR3 length: 16 amino acids. This chain's CDR3 is CASSFFSPSGAYEQYF. As DNA, the CDR3 is TGCGCCAGCAGCTTCTTTTCGCCTAGCGGGGCCTACGAGCAGTACTTC.

The CDR3 protein is CASSLSWGAGYGYTF. CDR3 nucleotide sequence: TGTGCCAGCAGTTTATCATGGGGGGCGGGCTATGGCTACACCTTC. J is TRBJ1-2 and V is TRBV27, with D perhaps matching TRBD1 (6 bases). CDR1 is MNHEY, CDR2 SMNVEV, per germline (reference sequence). Trimming pared 0 bases from V and 4 bases from J, leaving 12 bases between. CDR3 length equals 15 residues.

The rearrangement joins TRBV20-1 to TRBJ2-7; D uncertain. The CDR3 is 10 residues long. Between the trimmed V and J ends, which lost 6 bases and 7 bases, there was a span of 10 bases. Germline CDR1 and CDR2: DFQATT and SNEGSKA (reference sequence). The CDR3 loop reads CSAGTGEQYF. The CDR3 DNA follows: TGCAGTGCCGGCACCGGTGAGCAGTACTTC.

The J gene is TRBJ2-7, the V gene TRBV27; 8 bases line up with TRBD2. Germline lookup yields CDR1 MNHEY and CDR2 SMNVEV (reference sequence). There are 14 residues in the CDR3. V shed 7 bases, J shed 5 bases, and the junction held 10 bases outside the gene matches. This CDR3 reads CASTPGRGGHEQYF. The CDR3, as DNA: TGTGCCAGCACCCCCGGGAGGGGCGGTCACGAGCAGTACTTC.

The chain combines TRBV29-1 with TRBJ2-1; TRBD1 or TRBD2 may be the D gene (5 bases each). Germline loops: CDR1 SQVTM, CDR2 ANQGSEA. The length of the CDR3 is 13 residues. Trimming stripped 3 bases from V and 5 bases from J, with 11 bases between. As DNA, the CDR3 is TGCAGCGTTGATCCTGGGACCAACAATGAGCAGTTCTTC. Protein product: CSVDPGTNNEQFF.

V is TRBV25-1 and J is TRBJ2-2; no clear D gene. Germline CDR1 MGHDK, CDR2 SYGVNS. V gave up 4 bases and J gave up 4 bases, with 22 bases separating them. This CDR3 has 18 amino acids. CDR3 loop: CASSGRSVDSPATGELFF. The CDR3 nucleotides read TGTGCCAGCAGTGGGCGTTCAGTAGATTCCCCCGCCACCGGGGAGCTGTTTTTT.

This clone was seen a single time. CDR3 DNA: TGTGCCAGCAGCGGGGGGGACACATCCAACTACGAGCAGTACTTC. As protein: CASSGGDTSNYEQYF. The chain has TRBV7-8 and TRBJ2-7; D may be TRBD2 (7 bases). Germline loops: CDR1 SGHVS, CDR2 FQNEAQ. The CDR3 extends over 15 amino acids. Trimming took off 5 bases at V and 3 bases at J, with 17 bases between the two ends.

In this sample, this clone turned up many times. Additional DNA sequences in this sample encode the identical CDR3. The chain has TRBV28 and TRBJ2-5; no definite D call. This CDR3 is built from 14 residues. The germline gives CDR1 MDHEN, CDR2 SYDVKM. V was trimmed by 3 bases and J by 4 bases, leaving 12 bases between them. The CDR3 is CASSFSGLGETQYF. For the CDR3, the DNA is TGTGCCAGCAGTTTTTCAGGTTTAGGAGAGACCCAGTACTTC.

The J gene is TRBJ1-1, the V gene TRBV5-6, with D unclear. CDR3 length equals 13 residues. Deletions cut 1 base from V and 3 bases from J, with 7 bases between. From germline, CDR1 is SGHDT and CDR2 YYEEEE. The CDR3 loop reads CASSLQFYTEAFF. CDR3 nucleotide sequence: TGTGCCAGCAGCTTGCAGTTTTACACTGAAGCTTTCTTT.

This CDR3 reads CASSEGTSASSYEQYF. Written as DNA, the CDR3 is TGTGCCAGCAGTGAAGGTACTAGCGCGAGCTCCTACGAGCAGTACTTC. The rearrangement links TRBV2 to TRBJ2-7, with 7 bases fitting TRBD2. This CDR3 spans 16 amino acids. From germline, CDR1 is SNHLY and CDR2 FYNNEI. J gave up 0 bases and V 1 base, and 6 bases lay outside the gene matches. The complete variable domain, with remaining parts taken from reference TRBV2 and TRBJ2-7, reads EPEVTQTPSHQVTQMGQEVILRCVPISNHLYFYWYRQILGQKVEFLVSFYNNEISEKSEIFDDQFSVERPDGSNFTLKIRSTKLEDSAMYFCASSEGTSASSYEQYFGPGTRLTVT.

The genes are TRBV2 and TRBJ1-3; 9 positions agree with TRBD1. The length of the CDR3 is 16 residues. V lost 6 bases, J lost 0 bases, and 6 bases stayed unmatched. CDR1 SNHLY and CDR2 FYNNEI come from the germline V gene. As DNA, the CDR3 is TGTGCCAGCAGGCAAACAGGGGGCATCTCTGGAAACACCATATATTTT. Translation gives CASRQTGGISGNTIYF.

This clone occurred once. V and J are TRBV6-6 and TRBJ1-1; D unresolved. The CDR3 sequence is 14 residues long. V was pared by 6 bases and J by 1 base, with 12 bases between. The germline CDR1 and CDR2 sequences are MNHNY and SVGAGI (reference sequence). The CDR3 reads CASRPTSRNTEAFF. In DNA form, the CDR3 reads TGTGCCAGCAGACCGACGTCCAGGAACACTGAAGCTTTCTTT.